This TCR beta chain stems from a study of cytomegalovirus exposure and HLA in healthy donors (TCRdb year 2017). Broadly, across the study: According to an earlier analysis of 550 to 750 of the donors, about 190 million T cells yielded over 90 million unique TCR beta sequences and more than 250 Gb of sequence data. An early release covering about 600 HLA-typed donors comprised roughly 300 gigabases of sequencing data and approximately 85 million unique TCR sequences. Of the 398 genotyped donors, approximately 83% fell in the genetic ancestry cluster associated with self-reported Caucasian donors. The aim of the study was to test whether cataloging public T cell receptors could identify signatures of past pathogen exposure. The study used immunosequencing to profile the T cell repertoires of approximately 630 subjects and linked those repertoires to cytomegalovirus serostatus. In addition to the first cohort of about 650 subjects, a separate validation cohort of 120 different subjects was used. To predict cytomegalovirus infection status, the study brought together high-throughput TCR immunosequencing, statistical association of individual TCRs with disease status, and machine learning. A later analysis re-analyzed previously published TCR beta repertoires from 600 to 850 donors and added high-resolution HLA genotyping to study TCR occurrence patterns. In the later analysis, no new phenotypic data were used to find candidate immune exposures; instead, reliance was placed on TCR beta sequences and their occurrence across donors. To decide whether each TCR beta V gene segment behaved as functional or pseudogenic, an earlier analysis of some 600 of the donors relied on high-throughput TCR beta sequencing. Donor age, sex, ethnicity and CMV serostatus were collected together with the repertoire data. Genome-wide SNP genotypes for about 65% of the roughly 670 donors were used in a later genetic analysis, which treated that subset as a discovery cohort. All discovery cohort repertoires had been generated using a single sequencing platform. HLA typing included class I and class II loci at four-digit resolution. The number of typed donors differed by locus: roughly 620-630 for A, B, C, DRB1 and DQB1; 500 to 550 for DQA1; around 610 for DPA1; and about 470 for DPB1. Five DR-DQ haplotypes were treated as single units for association and clustering because of strong linkage in the cohort. Among almost 400 genotyped donors of the cohort, an average of about 240,000 unique TCR beta nucleotide sequences were sequenced per donor, roughly 18% of them non-productive. The investigation overall reported the following: In vitro tests confirmed that a few of the cytomegalovirus-associated TCR beta chains recognize cytomegalovirus antigens. The authors suggested that the approach could potentially be extended to other disease states and immunological phenotypes. A group of highly shared sequence variants was considered likely to be a technical artifact of the sequencing pipeline. A further reported finding was that TCR beta sequences accurately predicted the HLA-A and HLA-B alleles for most subjects in the first cohort. Because HLA typing was missing for some donors at each locus, association tests included only the typed subset. In a later genetic analysis, fewer N-insertions in productive TCRs were reported among donors in an Asian-associated ancestry cluster than the roughly 640-donor mean. A later analysis found that most CMV-associated TCR beta chains appeared HLA-restricted, with HLA associations seemingly driven largely by CMV exposure. Sequencing depth was assumed to be roughly uniform across donors in the presence/absence analyses, though that assumption may not hold. V-gene and J-gene trimming of TCR beta chains was associated with a missense DCLRE1C variant in a later genetic analysis, and the association was replicated in an independent cohort. For the cohort, immune exposure information was limited to CMV serostatus. The study gave a list of about 150 TCR beta chains associated with cytomegalovirus. The classifier was reported to diagnose cytomegalovirus status with high specificity and sensitivity in both the original and validation cohorts. This cohort had only TCR beta chains sequenced, and the lack of alpha or paired-chain data limited which features could be detected. The earlier analysis of approximately 590 of the donors excluded roughly 17 rarely observed V segments, including chromosome 9 orphons, because counts were too low. In an earlier analysis of roughly 560 of the donors, most TCR beta V segments were observed in productive rearrangements about 90% or about 30% of the time, broadly matching IMGT annotations. Most TCR sequences were observed very rarely across donors, whereas some public TCRs were present in many individuals. According to a later analysis, TCR association rates differed among HLA loci, with DRB1 alleles showing the most associated TCRs and HLA-C alleles showing the fewest. When HLA alleles, especially DR and DQ, strongly co-occurred, attributing TCR associations to individual alleles was difficult. Because the 87-base-pair reads could not distinguish some IMGT-functional V segments, including TRBV6-2 and TRBV6-3, those segments were excluded. Specific HLA alleles were associated with more than 15,000 TCR beta sequences at a false discovery rate of 0.05 in a later analysis. A later analysis found that HLA-associated TCR beta chains were more clonally expanded and had lower generation probabilities than equally common non-associated chains. Several of the top co-occurrence clusters appeared to be linked to parvovirus B19, influenza, CMV and Epstein-Barr virus, according to a later analysis. Correlated functional status among segregating V segments might be attributable to linkage disequilibrium, but an unknown experimental factor could not be ruled out.

Libraries came from the immunoSEQ multiplex PCR assay. The multiplex PCR relied on a mix of 60 forward primers for TCR Vbeta segments and 13 reverse primers for TCR Jbeta segments. Amplification of the CDR3 region of rearranged TCR beta genes was performed with a multiplex PCR assay on genomic DNA. The amplified TCR beta libraries were sequenced on the Illumina HiSeq System as 87-base-pair reads. The original methods were these. A later analysis tallied around 80 million unique TCR beta chains across the 550 to 850 repertoires, and some 10 million of those chains were shared by two or more donors. Raw reads were error-corrected and collapsed into unique sequences by a nearest-neighbor algorithm in which closely related sequences were merged to remove PCR and sequencing errors. CDR3 sequences were aligned to IMGT reference sequences to assign V, D and J gene segments. For a sequence to be retained, a match of at least six nucleotides to both a V gene segment and a J gene segment was required. A rearrangement counted as productive if the CDR3 had no stop codons and remained in frame with V and J, and every other rearrangement counted as non-productive. Following IMGT convention, CDR3 was defined as the stretch from the second conserved V-encoded cysteine to the conserved J-encoded phenylalanine. The earlier analysis of approximately 500 of the donors excluded sequences that lacked an unambiguous match to a single V gene segment. In an earlier analysis of a few hundred of the donors, V segments were called functional above 56.7% productive rearrangements and were called segregating when the between-donor standard deviation exceeded 5%. To diagnose cytomegalovirus status from the catalog of TCR beta chain sequences, a statistical classification framework was built. In a later analysis, V and J genes were assigned by comparing TCR nucleotide sequences against IMGT/GENE-DB human TR gene sequences. Using the TCRdist pipeline, a later analysis assigned CDR3 sequences along with most-parsimonious VDJ recombination scenarios. A later analysis defined each TCR beta chain by its CDR3 amino acid sequence plus V-gene family, and excluded reads lacking a unique V-gene family. In a later analysis, 450 to 600 highly shared, low-generation-probability nucleotide sequences were removed to address suspected cross-contamination and a sequencing artifact. For each public chain, a later analysis derived a clonal expansion index from normalized ranks of inferred template counts within each repertoire. In a later analysis, generation probabilities were computed using a VDJ recombination model fitted to out-of-frame rearrangements, and the results were checked against IGoR. In a later analysis, TCR-TCR, TCR-HLA and TCR-CMV co-occurrence was scored with hypergeometric tests, and a repertoire-size bias correction was applied to TCR pairs. False discovery rates were estimated in a later analysis by permuting HLA or CMV assignments 20 times. In a later analysis, co-occurring TCRs were grouped using DBSCAN, and TCRdist sequence similarity was added for clustering within HLA-allele-positive subsets. For co-occurrence clustering, repertoires with fewer than 30,000 or more than 120,000 public chains were excluded, along with five repertoires with anomalous nucleotide sharing. In TCRdb, the immuneACCESS table is reduced to in-frame sequences with V and J assigned. These tables do not hold every clone; where another copy was compared, an unresolved V gene accounts for under half, and the others remain unexplained. V and J calls and clone size are those listed in that table; D and trimming were worked out from the DNA. The sample table holds 90,000 to 110,000 clones, of which over 12% were seen once. The ten largest clones represent 0.83% of the sample.

In its sample, this clone was seen a few times. Its recognized antigen is unknown. The input lacks base qualities; no much larger clone sits a single base away. The trim is 1 base for V and 2 bases for J, with a gap of 12 bases between the germline ends. The CDR3 covers 17 residues, taking in both the cysteine and the phenylalanine. Just CDR3 DNA is preserved here, 51 bases in frame from base 1. Per the germline V gene (reference sequence), LNHDA is the CDR1 and SQIVND is the CDR2. In total, more than 500 healthy bone marrow donors made up the cohort. At the time of sampling, all cohort members were nominally healthy, though unrecorded immune exposures were likely present. The donor tested CMV seronegative, placing the donor among the roughly 350 seronegative members of the cohort. Every donor gave a peripheral blood sample, and the peripheral blood mononuclear cells from that sample were used for TCR beta sequencing. The Qiagen DNeasy Blood Extraction Kit was used to extract genomic DNA from the blood cell samples.

The sequencing sample was made of PBMCs. Here the chain combines TRBV19 and TRBJ2-6; perhaps TRBD2 is the D gene, with 6 bases matching. This clonotype originated in a female donor in good health and CMV-seronegative. In nucleotide form, the sequence is TGTGCCAGTAGTATAGTAGGAGGGGAGGCTGGGGCCAACGTCCTGACTTTC. It encodes CASSIVGGEAGANVLTF.